What follows is one T cell receptor (beta chain) and its context. Its antigen is not identified. The entry originates in a study of cytomegalovirus exposure and HLA in healthy donors. The wider study: One earlier analysis, a look at some 180 million T cells, found 100 million to 130 million unique TCR beta sequences. Study observations and caveats: Owing to their indistinguishability, certain V segments, notably TRBV6-2 and TRBV6-3, were excluded.

Trimming removed 4 bases from V and 7 bases from J, with 13 bases in between. CDR1 is SQVTM and CDR2 is ANQGSEA in the germline V gene. CDR3 length: 12 residues. Vbeta (60) and Jbeta (13) primers were used in the PCR. Methods used by the authors: Counted up in a later analysis, unique TCR beta chains came to about 80 million, with about 9.9 million shared. The table came from immunoSEQ multiplex PCR; TCRdb's copy has only in-frame clones and leaves some out. V and J calls and clone size come straight from that table; D and trimming were deduced from the DNA. The sample yields 60,000 to 90,000 clones, 84% seen once.

The sequence was collected from a man aged 65 to 85 in good health and CMV-seropositive. The sample consisted of PBMCs. The chain recombines TRBV29-1 with TRBJ2-5, with a tentative D call TRBD2 (5 bases). CDR3: CSVAGDTGTQYF. The CDR3 region has the DNA TGCAGCGTTGCCGGGGATACGGGGACCCAGTACTTC.